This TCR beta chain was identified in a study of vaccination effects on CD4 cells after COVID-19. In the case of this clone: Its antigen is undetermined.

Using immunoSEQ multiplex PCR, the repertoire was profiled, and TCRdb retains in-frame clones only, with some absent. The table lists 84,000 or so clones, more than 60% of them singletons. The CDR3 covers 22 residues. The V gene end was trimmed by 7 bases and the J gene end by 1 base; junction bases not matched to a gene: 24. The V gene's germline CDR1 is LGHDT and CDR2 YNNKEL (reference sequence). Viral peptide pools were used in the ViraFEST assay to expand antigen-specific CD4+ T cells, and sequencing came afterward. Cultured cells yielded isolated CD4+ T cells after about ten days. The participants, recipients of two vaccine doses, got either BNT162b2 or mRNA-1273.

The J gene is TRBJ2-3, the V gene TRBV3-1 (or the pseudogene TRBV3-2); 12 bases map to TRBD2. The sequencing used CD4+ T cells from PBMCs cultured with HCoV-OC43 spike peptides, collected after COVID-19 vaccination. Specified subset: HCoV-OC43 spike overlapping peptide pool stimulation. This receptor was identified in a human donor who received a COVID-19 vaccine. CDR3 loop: CASTHQGIIASGGAGCTDTQYF. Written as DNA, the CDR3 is TGTGCCAGCACCCATCAAGGAATTATAGCTAGCGGGGGGGCCGGTTGCACAGATACGCAGTATTTT.